This is a list of T cell receptor beta chains from one sample in a study of tumor-infiltrating lymphocytes in localized non-small cell lung cancer. TCRdb's copy holds only in-frame clones and misses some; the assay was immunoSEQ multiplex PCR. The table includes about 8,400 clones, roughly 82% detected once. Specimen: lung tumor tissue. These receptors all come from a human donor with non-small cell lung cancer. Each CDR3 is given with its conserved first and last residue. A D gene is named only where the DNA matches it firmly.

D,J,V,CDR3,DNA
.,TRBJ2-3,TRBV7-2,CASSFPGARGTDTQYF,TGTGCCAGCAGCTTTCCCGGGGCTCGAGGCACAGATACGCAGTATTTT
TRBD2,TRBJ2-1,TRBV11-3,CASTSSLAGGPSYNEQFF,TGTGCCAGCACCTCTAGCCTAGCGGGAGGGCCCTCCTACAATGAGCAGTTCTTC
.,TRBJ1-2,TRBV18,CASSPGLPYHLRLYGYTF,TGTGCCAGCTCACCCGGCCTCCCATACCATCTTCGCCTCTATGGCTACACCTTC
.,TRBJ1-5,TRBV5-6,CASSLKGDQPQHF,TGTGCCAGCAGCTTGAAGGGGGATCAGCCCCAGCATTTT
TRBD1,TRBJ1-2,TRBV9,CASSVAPGTAYGYTF,TGTGCCAGCAGCGTAGCTCCCGGGACAGCCTATGGCTACACCTTC
.,TRBJ1-2,TRBV6-5,CASSYSIEADNYGYTF,TGTGCCAGCAGTTACTCGATTGAAGCGGATAACTATGGCTACACCTTC
TRBD2,TRBJ2-1,TRBV5-6,CASRREGIYNEQFF,TGTGCCAGCAGGAGGGAGGGGATATACAATGAGCAGTTCTTC
.,TRBJ2-7,TRBV6-6,CASRPKGFSYEQYF,TGTGCCAGCAGGCCAAAGGGATTCTCCTACGAGCAGTACTTC
TRBD1,TRBJ2-1,TRBV7-2,CASSLGGQPYNEQFF,TGTGCCAGCAGCTTAGGGGGACAGCCTTACAATGAGCAGTTCTTC
TRBD2,TRBJ2-7,TRBV20-1,CRLTSPYEQYF,TGCAGATTGACTAGCCCGTACGAGCAGTACTTC
.,TRBJ2-7,TRBV5-1,CASSFPSRSEQYF,TGCGCCAGCAGCTTCCCTAGCAGGTCCGAGCAGTACTTC
TRBD2,TRBJ2-2,TRBV5-1,CASSLGTSGTNTGELFF,TGCGCCAGCAGCTTGGGGACTAGCGGGACGAACACCGGGGAGCTGTTTTTT
.,TRBJ2-4,TRBV7-2,CASSLVPTVAKNIQYF,TGTGCCAGCAGCTTAGTTCCTACAGTAGCCAAAAACATTCAGTACTTC
.,TRBJ1-1,TRBV27,CASRRFLNTEAFF,TGTGCCAGCAGGCGGTTCCTGAACACTGAAGCTTTCTTT